Below, 14 T cell receptor beta chains from the same sample are listed, as sequenced in a study of T-cell memory formation after mild COVID-19. One entry per CDR3 protein, called by TCRdb with MiXCR from the 5' RACE reads. The sample lists about 440,000 distinct CDR3 sequences; around 18% were seen once. Sequenced sample: PBMCs or a T cell subset sorted from them (not recorded which). The receptors derive from an adult woman who had mild COVID-19 (a few samples of this study predate the infection). Cell type and time point are not known.

The chain links TRBV5-4 to TRBJ2-1; 7 bases agree with TRBD2. The V and J ends lost 9 bases and 0 bases, in that order; junction bases with no gene match: 9. The CDR3 extends over 15 amino acids. Germline CDR1 reads SGHNT; CDR2 reads YYREEE (reference sequence). The CDR3: CAIQAGHFSYNEQFF. CDR3 bases: TGTGCCATCCAAGCGGGGCACTTCTCCTACAATGAGCAGTTCTTC. Drawing the rest from reference TRBV5-4 and TRBJ2-1, the complete variable domain is ETGVTQSPTHLIKTRGQQVTLRCSSQSGHNTVSWYQQALGQGPQFIFQYYREEENGRGNFPPRFSGLQFPNYSSELNVNALELDDSALYLCAIQAGHFSYNEQFFGPGTRLTVL.

CDR3: CASSLSPGWDYEQYF. CDR3 bases: TGTGCCAGCAGTTTGTCCCCAGGATGGGACTACGAGCAGTACTTC. The gene calls are TRBV27 and TRBJ2-7; D remains ambiguous. V dropped 3 bases and J dropped 3 bases, with 15 bases sitting between them. CDR3 length: 15 amino acids. Germline lookup yields CDR1 MNHEY and CDR2 SMNVEV (reference sequence).

V and J are TRBV7-3 and TRBJ1-2; D is perhaps TRBD1 (5 bases). Per germline, CDR1 SGHTA and CDR2 FQGTGA. The CDR3 covers 13 residues. Trimming pared 3 bases from V and 8 bases from J, leaving 13 bases between. CDR3 loop: CASSFQGGEGYTF. The CDR3 nucleotides are TGTGCCAGCAGCTTCCAGGGTGGGGAGGGCTACACCTTC.

In DNA, the CDR3 is TGTGCCAGCAGCTCAGAGGGCTTCGGCGGGAGGTTGGATGAGCAGTTCTTC. Translating gives CASSSEGFGGRLDEQFF. J is TRBJ2-1 and V is TRBV11-2; 8 bases match TRBD2. Germline assignment: CDR1 SGHAT and CDR2 FQNNGV. CDR3 length equals 17 residues. Germline trimming cut 4 bases from V and 8 bases from J; bases unmatched to any gene: 16.

This chain links TRBV10-3 with TRBJ2-7, with 7 positions matching TRBD1. The length of the CDR3 is 14 residues. The junction had 4 bases not matched to a gene; V was cut back by 4 bases and J by 1 base. The V gene's germline CDR1 is ENHRY and CDR2 SYGVKD. This chain's CDR3 is CAISGTGASYEQYF. In DNA, the CDR3 is TGTGCCATCAGTGGGACAGGAGCTTCCTACGAGCAGTACTTC.

The chain uses TRBV29-1 and TRBJ2-7; TRBD1 matches 10 bases. The V gene end was trimmed by 4 bases and the J gene end by 5 bases; junction bases not matched to a gene: 2. The CDR3 runs 12 residues. Per the germline V gene, CDR1 is SQVTM and CDR2 is ANQGSEA. The CDR3 bases are TGCAGCGTTGTCGGACAGGGGGACGAGCAGTACTTC. It encodes CSVVGQGDEQYF.

The CDR3: CATSPGQGLETQYF. CDR3 sequence (DNA): TGTGCCACCTCTCCGGGACAGGGCTTAGAGACCCAGTACTTC. The chain is built from TRBV24-1 and TRBJ2-5; 9 bases line up with TRBD1. With V trimmed by 9 bases and J by 4 bases, 8 bases remained unmatched. The CDR3 has 14 residues. Germline lookup yields CDR1 KGHDR and CDR2 SFDVKD.

This clonotype was seen only a few times. The rearrangement links TRBV5-5 to TRBJ2-3; no reliable D call. Trimming removed 0 bases from V and 4 bases from J, with 6 bases in between. Germline V gene lookup returns CDR1 SGHKS and CDR2 YYEKEE (reference sequence). CDR3 length equals 13 residues. As DNA, the CDR3 is TGTGCCAGCAGCTTGGAGTGGCCAGATACGCAGTATTTT. Translating it yields CASSLEWPDTQYF. The full variable domain, in which reference TRBV5-5 and TRBJ2-3 provide the parts outside the CDR3, is DAGVTQSPTHLIKTRGQQVTLRCSPISGHKSVSWYQQVLGQGPQFIFQYYEKEERGRGNFPDRFSARQFPNYSSELNVNALLLGDSALYLCASSLEWPDTQYFGPGTRLTVL.

This clonotype was seen a handful of times. The V call is TRBV29-1, the J call TRBJ1-1; tentatively, D is TRBD1 (6 bases). The germline gives CDR1 SQVTM, CDR2 ANQGSEA. V was clipped by 7 bases and J by 5 bases, with 8 bases between them. The CDR3 is 10 amino acids. The CDR3 region has the DNA TGCAGCGCCACAGGGACTGAAGCTTTCTTT. As protein: CSATGTEAFF. Filled out from reference TRBV29-1 and TRBJ1-1, the complete variable domain reads SAVISQKPSRDICQRGTSLTIQCQVDSQVTMMFWYRQQPGQSLTLIATANQGSEATYESGFVIDKFPISRPNLTFSTLTVSNMSPEDSSIYLCSATGTEAFFGQGTRLTVV.

This clonotype was seen more than once but under ten times. This chain links TRBV10-2 with TRBJ2-5, with 15 bases lining up with TRBD2. The CDR3 has 17 amino acids. V was pared by 4 bases and J by 0 bases, with 3 bases of the junction left unmatched. Per germline, CDR1 WSHSY and CDR2 SAAADI. CDR3 protein: CASSAGLAGGYQETQYF. CDR3 nucleotides: TGCGCCAGCAGTGCGGGACTAGCGGGGGGCTACCAAGAGACCCAGTACTTC.

The gene calls are TRBV7-2 and TRBJ2-7; 12 bases map to TRBD2. V shed 5 bases and J 4 bases; nucleotides not matched to a gene: 3. The CDR3 totals 14 residues. CDR1 is SGHTA, CDR2 FQGNSA, per germline. CDR3 coding DNA: TGTGCCAGCAGCCAGACTAGCGGGAGATACGAGCAGTACTTC. Translation gives CASSQTSGRYEQYF.

This clonotype was seen only a few times. The chain couples TRBV5-1 to TRBJ1-2; no firm D call. The CDR3 runs 14 residues. Germline V lookup: CDR1 SGHRS, CDR2 YFSETQ. V lost 0 bases and J 6 bases, leaving 12 bases between the germline ends. The CDR3 DNA sequence: TGCGCCAGCAGCTTGGTACAGTTTGATCATGGCTACACCTTC. Translating gives CASSLVQFDHGYTF.

This clonotype was seen a few times. V gene TRBV4-1 combines with J gene TRBJ2-3; D is unresolved. CDR3 length equals 15 residues. Germline loops: CDR1 MGHRA, CDR2 YSYEKL. Deletions cut 6 bases from V and 0 bases from J, with 13 bases between. CDR3 protein: CASRPLDTSTDTQYF. CDR3 bases: TGCGCCAGCAGGCCGCTAGATACTAGCACAGATACGCAGTATTTT.

This chain connects TRBV5-1 to TRBJ2-1; possible D gene TRBD2, 5 bases. From germline, CDR1 is SGHRS and CDR2 YFSETQ. The CDR3 extends over 13 amino acids. Trimming stripped 0 bases from V and 8 bases from J, with 9 bases between. CDR3 DNA sequence: TGCGCCAGCAGCTTGGATGGGAGAGATGAGCAGTTCTTC. It specifies CASSLDGRDEQFF.